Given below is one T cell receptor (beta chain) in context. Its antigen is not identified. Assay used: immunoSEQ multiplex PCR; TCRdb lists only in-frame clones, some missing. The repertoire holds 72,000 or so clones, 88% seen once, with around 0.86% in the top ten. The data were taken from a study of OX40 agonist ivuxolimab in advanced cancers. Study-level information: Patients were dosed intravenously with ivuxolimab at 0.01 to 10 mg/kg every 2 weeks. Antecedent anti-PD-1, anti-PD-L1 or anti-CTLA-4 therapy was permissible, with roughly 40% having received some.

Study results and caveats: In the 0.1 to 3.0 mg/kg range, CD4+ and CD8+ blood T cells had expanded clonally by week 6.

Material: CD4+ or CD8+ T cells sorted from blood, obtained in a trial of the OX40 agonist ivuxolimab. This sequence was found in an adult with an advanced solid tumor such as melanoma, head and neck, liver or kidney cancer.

CDR3 loop: CASSPRQDQNTEAFF. The CDR3 coding sequence is TGTGCCAGCAGCCCCCGACAGGATCAAAACACTGAAGCTTTCTTT. This chain joins TRBV9 and TRBJ1-1, with D tentatively TRBD1 (6 bases). The CDR3 runs 15 residues. Trimming pared 4 bases from V and 2 bases from J, leaving 15 bases between. CDR1 SGDLS and CDR2 YYNGEE come from the germline V gene.